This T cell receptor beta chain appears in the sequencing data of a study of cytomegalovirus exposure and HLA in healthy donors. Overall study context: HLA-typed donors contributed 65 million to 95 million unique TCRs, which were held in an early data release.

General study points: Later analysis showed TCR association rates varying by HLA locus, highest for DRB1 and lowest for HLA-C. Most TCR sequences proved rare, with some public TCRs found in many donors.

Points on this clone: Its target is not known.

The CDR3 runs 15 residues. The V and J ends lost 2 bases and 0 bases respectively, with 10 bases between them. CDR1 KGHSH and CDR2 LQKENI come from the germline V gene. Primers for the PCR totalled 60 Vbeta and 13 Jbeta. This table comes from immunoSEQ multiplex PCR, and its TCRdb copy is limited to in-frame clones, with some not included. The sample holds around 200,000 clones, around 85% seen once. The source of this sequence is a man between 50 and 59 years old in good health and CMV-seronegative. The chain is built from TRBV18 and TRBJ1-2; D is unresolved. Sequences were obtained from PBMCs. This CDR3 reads CASSPVEYTNYGYTF. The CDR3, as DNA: TGTGCCAGCTCACCAGTGGAGTATACTAACTATGGCTACACCTTC.